This paragraph covers one T cell receptor (beta chain) sequence. Its specificity is not known. The data are from a study of T-cell reconstitution after alpha-beta-depleted transplantation in children. Study-wide findings and caveats: Newly made T cells mostly supplied T-cell counts and diversity one year after transplant.

TCRbeta library construction was performed incorporating unique molecular identifiers. Each CDR3 protein is one row after TCRdb ran MiXCR on the PCR reads. The sample lists about 1,000,000 distinct CDR3 sequences, roughly 29% occurring once. Trimming at V came to 5 bases and at J to 4 bases, leaving 12 bases not matched to a gene. Germline CDR1 reads SQVTM; CDR2 reads ANQGSEA. There are 15 residues in the CDR3. This chain links TRBV29-1 with TRBJ2-5, with 8 bases that match TRBD2. The receptor comes from a boy in the first two years of life who had a stem cell transplant for SCID, so the T cells may come from the graft donor. Here the sequenced sample was PBMCs, mostly from graft donor cells, taken 360 days after TCRalphabeta/CD19-depleted stem cell transplant. CDR3 sequence (DNA): TGCAGCGTTATCGGGGTGGGACTAGTGCGAGAGACCCAGTACTTC. This translates into CSVIGVGLVRETQYF. The whole variable domain, remainder taken from reference TRBV29-1 and TRBJ2-5, is SAVISQKPSRDICQRGTSLTIQCQVDSQVTMMFWYRQQPGQSLTLIATANQGSEATYESGFVIDKFPISRPNLTFSTLTVSNMSPEDSSIYLCSVIGVGLVRETQYFGPGTRLLVL.